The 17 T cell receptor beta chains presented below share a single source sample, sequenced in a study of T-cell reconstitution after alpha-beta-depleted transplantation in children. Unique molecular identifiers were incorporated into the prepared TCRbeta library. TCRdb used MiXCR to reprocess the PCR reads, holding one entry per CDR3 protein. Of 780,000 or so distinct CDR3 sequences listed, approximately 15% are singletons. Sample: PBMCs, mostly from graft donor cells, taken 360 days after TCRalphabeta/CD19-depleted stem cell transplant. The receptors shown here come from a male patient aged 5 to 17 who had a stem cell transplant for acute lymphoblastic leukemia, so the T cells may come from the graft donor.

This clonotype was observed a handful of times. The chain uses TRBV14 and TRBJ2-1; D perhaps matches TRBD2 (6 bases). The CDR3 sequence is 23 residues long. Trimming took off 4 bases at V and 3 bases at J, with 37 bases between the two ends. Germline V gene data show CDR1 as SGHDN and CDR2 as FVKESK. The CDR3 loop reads CASSRLEEWAAGPLTKHYNEQFF. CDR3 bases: TGTGCCAGCAGCCGCCTGGAAGAGTGGGCCGCGGGGCCTCTAACAAAACACTACAATGAGCAGTTCTTC. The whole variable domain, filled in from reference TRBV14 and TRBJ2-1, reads EAGVTQFPSHSVIEKGQTVTLRCDPISGHDNLYWYRRVMGKEIKFLLHFVKESKQDESGMPNNRFLAERTGGTYSTLKVQPAELEDSGVYFCASSRLEEWAAGPLTKHYNEQFFGPGTRLTVL.

The CDR3 region has the DNA TGTGCCAGCAGTTTCTGGGCTAGCGCCAATGAGCAGTTCTTC. It codes for CASSFWASANEQFF. The J gene is TRBJ2-1, the V gene TRBV12-3 or TRBV12-4, with a possible D match to TRBD2 (6 bases). CDR3 length: 14 amino acids. Trimming cost V 3 bases and J 6 bases, with 12 bases left between them.

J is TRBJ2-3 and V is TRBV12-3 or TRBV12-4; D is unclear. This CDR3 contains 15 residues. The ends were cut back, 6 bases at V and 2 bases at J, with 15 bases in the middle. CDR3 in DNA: TGTGCCAGCAGCCCTCAGGCGTTTCCCACAGATACGCAGTATTTT. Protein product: CASSPQAFPTDTQYF.

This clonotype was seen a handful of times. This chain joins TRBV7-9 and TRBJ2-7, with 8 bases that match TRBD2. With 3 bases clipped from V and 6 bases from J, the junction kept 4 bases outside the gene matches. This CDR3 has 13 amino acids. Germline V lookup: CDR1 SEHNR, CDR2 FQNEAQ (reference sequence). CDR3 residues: CASSFGTRGEQYF. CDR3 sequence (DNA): TGTGCCAGCAGCTTCGGGACTAGAGGCGAGCAGTACTTC.

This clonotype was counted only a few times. The DNA for the CDR3 is TGTGCCAGCAGCGTCTATCCCTGGTCCGAGCAGTTCTTC. Its protein product is CASSVYPWSEQFF. The chain has TRBV9 and TRBJ2-1; D is unclear. Trimming pared 2 bases from V and 10 bases from J, leaving 13 bases between. CDR1 SGDLS and CDR2 YYNGEE come from the germline V gene. There are 13 residues in the CDR3.

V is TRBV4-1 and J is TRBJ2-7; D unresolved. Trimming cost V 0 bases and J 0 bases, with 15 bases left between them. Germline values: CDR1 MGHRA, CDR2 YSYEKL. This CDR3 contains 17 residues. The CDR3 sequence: CASSQDPQSLLSYEQYF. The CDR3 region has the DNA TGCGCCAGCAGCCAAGACCCCCAGTCCTTACTCTCCTACGAGCAGTACTTC.

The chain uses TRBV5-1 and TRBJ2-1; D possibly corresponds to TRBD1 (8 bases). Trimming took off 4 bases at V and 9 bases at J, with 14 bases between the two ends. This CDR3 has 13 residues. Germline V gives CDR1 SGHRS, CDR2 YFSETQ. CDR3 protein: CASSGTGGVEQFF. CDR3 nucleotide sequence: TGCGCCAGCAGCGGAACAGGGGGGGTTGAGCAGTTCTTC.

The CDR3 reads CSVLDPRQARKGFF. The CDR3 DNA is TGCAGCGTTTTAGACCCTCGACAGGCCAGGAAGGGTTTCTTT. The chain recombines TRBV29-1 with TRBJ1-1; tentative D call: TRBD1 (6 bases). The germline V gene encodes CDR1 SQVTM and CDR2 ANQGSEA. The CDR3 totals 14 residues. Trimming shortened V by 5 bases and J by 13 bases, and 26 bases separated the two germline ends.

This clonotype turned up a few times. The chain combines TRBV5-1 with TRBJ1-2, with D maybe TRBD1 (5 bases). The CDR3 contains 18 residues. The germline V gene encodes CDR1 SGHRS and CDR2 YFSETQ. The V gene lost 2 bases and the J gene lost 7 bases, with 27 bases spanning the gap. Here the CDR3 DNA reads TGCGCCAGCAGCTTCTCGGGGGACCGGACCGGGGCAAAGGGTGGCTACACCTTC. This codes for CASSFSGDRTGAKGGYTF.

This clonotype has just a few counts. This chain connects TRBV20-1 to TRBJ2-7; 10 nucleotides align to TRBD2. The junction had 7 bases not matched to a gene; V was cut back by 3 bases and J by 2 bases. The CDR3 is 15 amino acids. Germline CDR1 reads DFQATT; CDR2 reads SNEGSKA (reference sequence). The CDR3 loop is CSASRSGRAPYEQYF. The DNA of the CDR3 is TGCAGTGCTAGTCGGAGCGGGAGGGCTCCCTACGAGCAGTACTTC.

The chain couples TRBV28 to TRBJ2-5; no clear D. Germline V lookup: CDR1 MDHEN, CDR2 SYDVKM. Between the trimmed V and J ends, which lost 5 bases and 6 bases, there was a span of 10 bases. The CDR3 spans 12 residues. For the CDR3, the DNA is TGTGCCAGCAGTATCTACCGGCAGACCCAGTACTTC. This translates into CASSIYRQTQYF.

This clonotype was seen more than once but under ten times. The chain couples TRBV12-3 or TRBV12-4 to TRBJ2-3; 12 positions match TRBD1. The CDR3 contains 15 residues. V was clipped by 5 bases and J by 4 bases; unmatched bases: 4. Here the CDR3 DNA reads TGTGCCAGCAGTGACCGGGACAGGGGGCCAGATACGCAGTATTTT. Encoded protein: CASSDRDRGPDTQYF.

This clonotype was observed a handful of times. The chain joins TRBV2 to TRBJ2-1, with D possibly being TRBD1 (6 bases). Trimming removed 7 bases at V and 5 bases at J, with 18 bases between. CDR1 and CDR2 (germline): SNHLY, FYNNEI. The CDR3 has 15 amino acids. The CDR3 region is CASNNDQGFNNEQFF. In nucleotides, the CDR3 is TGTGCCAGCAACAATGACCAGGGGTTCAACAATGAGCAGTTCTTC.

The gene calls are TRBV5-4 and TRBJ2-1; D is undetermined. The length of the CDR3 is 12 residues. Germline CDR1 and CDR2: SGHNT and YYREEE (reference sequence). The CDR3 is CACGDDYNEQFF. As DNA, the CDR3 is TGTGCTTGCGGCGATGACTACAATGAGCAGTTCTTC.

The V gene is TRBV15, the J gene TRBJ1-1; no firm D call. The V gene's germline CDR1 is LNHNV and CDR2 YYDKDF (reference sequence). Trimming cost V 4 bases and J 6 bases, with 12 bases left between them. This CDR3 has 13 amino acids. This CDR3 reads CATSTRGSAEAFF. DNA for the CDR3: TGTGCCACCAGCACCCGGGGATCGGCTGAAGCTTTCTTT.

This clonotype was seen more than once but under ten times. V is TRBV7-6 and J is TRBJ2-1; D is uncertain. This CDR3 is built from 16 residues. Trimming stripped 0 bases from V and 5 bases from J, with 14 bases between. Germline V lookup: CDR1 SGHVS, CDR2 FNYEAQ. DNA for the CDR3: TGTGCCAGCAGCTTAGCAAGGCCGGTGCTCAACAATGAGCAGTTCTTC. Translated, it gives CASSLARPVLNNEQFF.

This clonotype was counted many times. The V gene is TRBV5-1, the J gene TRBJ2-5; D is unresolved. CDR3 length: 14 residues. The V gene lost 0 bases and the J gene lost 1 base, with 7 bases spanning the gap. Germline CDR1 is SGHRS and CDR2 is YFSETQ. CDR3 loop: CASSLDRFQETQYF. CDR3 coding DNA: TGCGCCAGCAGCTTGGACAGATTCCAAGAGACCCAGTACTTC.